Below, 32 T cell receptor beta chains from the same sample are listed, as sequenced in a study of blood T cell repertoires in COVID-19. Libraries were prepared by immunoSEQ multiplex PCR; TCRdb keeps only in-frame clonotypes and omits some of them. Among around 170,000 clones listed, about 80% were seen once. The sequencing sample was made of peripheral blood. The receptors here all came from a man aged 25 to 40 with active or convalescent COVID-19.

The chain uses TRBV6-2 or TRBV6-3 and TRBJ2-3, with D uncertain. Trimming removed 2 bases at V and 6 bases at J, with 6 bases between. Germline CDR1 is MNHEY and CDR2 is SVGEGT. The CDR3 consists of 12 residues. The CDR3 is CASSYNGDTQYF. The CDR3 bases are TGTGCCAGCAGTTACAACGGGGATACGCAGTATTTT.

This chain connects TRBV5-1 to TRBJ2-3, with a possible D match to TRBD1 (6 bases). The CDR3 runs to 14 residues. Per the germline V gene, CDR1 is SGHRS and CDR2 is YFSETQ. The ends were cut back, 1 base at V and 5 bases at J, with 11 bases in the middle. In DNA form, the CDR3 reads TGCGCCAGCAGCTTGAACAGGGCCGAAGATACGCAGTATTTT. Encoded protein: CASSLNRAEDTQYF.

V gene TRBV6-2 or TRBV6-3 combines with J gene TRBJ1-1; 7 bases fit TRBD1. V was clipped by 5 bases and J by 3 bases; unmatched bases: 6. From germline, CDR1 is MNHEY and CDR2 SVGEGT. The CDR3 covers 14 residues. The CDR3 DNA reads TGTGCCAGCAGTCGGACAGGAACGGACACTGAAGCTTTCTTT. Protein sequence: CASSRTGTDTEAFF.

The chain employs TRBV19 and TRBJ2-2; D gene uncertain. Trimming removed 10 bases at V and 1 base at J, with 10 bases between. CDR1 and CDR2 (germline): LNHDA, SQIVND (reference sequence). This CDR3 has 13 residues. DNA of the CDR3: TGTGCCACCGAAGCCGAGAACACCGGGGAGCTGTTTTTT. Protein sequence: CATEAENTGELFF.

The chain employs TRBV9 and TRBJ2-3; weak D call: TRBD2 (6 bases). This CDR3 is 13 amino acids long. V lost 6 bases and J lost 0, with 8 bases in between. CDR1 and CDR2 from the germline V gene are SGDLS and YYNGEE. The DNA for the CDR3 is TGTGCCAGCAACGGGGGTAGCACAGATACGCAGTATTTT. Translating gives CASNGGSTDTQYF.

J is TRBJ2-7 and V is TRBV7-8; 9 nucleotides line up with TRBD1. Per germline, CDR1 SGHVS and CDR2 FQNEAQ. V shed 1 base, J shed 5 bases, and the junction held 6 bases outside the gene matches. The CDR3 has 15 residues. CDR3: CASSLDRGLMNEQYF. The CDR3 nucleotides are TGTGCCAGCAGCTTAGACAGGGGGCTTATGAACGAGCAGTACTTC.

This sequence joins TRBV5-4 and TRBJ2-1, with D tentatively TRBD2 (5 bases). CDR3 length equals 17 residues. V dropped 0 bases and J dropped 5 bases, with 18 bases sitting between them. Per the germline V gene, CDR1 is SGHNT and CDR2 is YYREEE (reference sequence). The CDR3 region has the DNA TGTGCCAGCAGCTTGGCCAGAGGTACTAGGAAAAACAATGAGCAGTTCTTC. Its protein is CASSLARGTRKNNEQFF.

This rearrangement joins TRBV4-2 to TRBJ2-1; D is undetermined. The CDR3 contains 12 residues. The germline V and J ends were trimmed by 3 bases and 13 bases, with 13 bases remaining between them. Germline values: CDR1 LGHNA, CDR2 YNFKEQ. CDR3 DNA: TGTGCCAGCAGCCAGCCTGAGGAATTTCAGTTCTTC. Protein: CASSQPEEFQFF.

This chain uses TRBV11-1 with TRBJ1-1; 10 nucleotides line up with TRBD1. The CDR3 covers 16 residues. Germline loops: CDR1 SGHAT, CDR2 FQDESV (reference sequence). The ends lost 1 base at V and 7 bases at J; junction bases unmatched: 9. The CDR3 DNA is TGTGCCAGCAGCTTAGGCGGTGGGACAGGGGCGCATGAAGCTTTCTTT. This sequence encodes CASSLGGGTGAHEAFF. Drawing the rest from reference TRBV11-1 and TRBJ1-1, the complete variable domain is EAEVAQSPRYKITEKSQAVAFWCDPISGHATLYWYRQILGQGPELLVQFQDESVVDDSQLPKDRFSAERLKGVDSTLKIQPAELGDSAMYLCASSLGGGTGAHEAFFGQGTRLTVV.

The chain recombines TRBV6-5 with TRBJ1-1; D ambiguous. The V and J ends lost 5 bases and 1 base respectively, with 14 bases between them. The CDR3 contains 15 residues. Germline V gene lookup returns CDR1 MNHEY and CDR2 SVGAGI. The CDR3 bases are TGTGCCAGCAGTACTAGTGACCGGAGGAACACTGAAGCTTTCTTT. Its protein is CASSTSDRRNTEAFF.

This clone has a single count. This sequence joins TRBV9 and TRBJ2-1; D is possibly TRBD2 (6 bases). The CDR3 spans 15 residues. Germline V gives CDR1 SGDLS, CDR2 YYNGEE. V shed 4 bases and J shed 8 bases, with 19 bases lying between them. CDR3 nucleotides: TGTGCCAGCAGCCCCCACGTGGGCAGGGACTATGAGCAGTTCTTC. Translated: CASSPHVGRDYEQFF.

V is TRBV28 and J is TRBJ1-5, with 9 bases lining up with TRBD1. V dropped 10 bases and J dropped 5; count of bases not matched to a gene: 6. Germline V gene lookup returns CDR1 MDHEN and CDR2 SYDVKM. The CDR3 is 13 residues long. Here the CDR3 DNA reads TGTGCCATCTCCGGGACAGGGCATCAGCCCCAGCATTTT. Its translation is CAISGTGHQPQHF. The full variable domain, completed using reference TRBV28 and TRBJ1-5, is DVKVTQSSRYLVKRTGEKVFLECVQDMDHENMFWYRQDPGLGLRLIYFSYDVKMKEKGDIPEGYSVSREKKERFSLILESASTNQTSMYLCAISGTGHQPQHFGDGTRLSIL.

The rearrangement uses TRBV25-1 and TRBJ2-3, with D perhaps matching TRBD2 (7 bases). Germline CDR1 and CDR2: MGHDK and SYGVNS. The V and J ends lost 4 bases and 1 base respectively, with 15 bases between them. The CDR3 covers 16 residues. CDR3 residues: CASSGAGQKGTDTQYF. The CDR3 DNA sequence: TGTGCCAGCAGTGGAGCGGGACAAAAGGGCACAGATACGCAGTATTTT.

The sample holds a few counts of this clone. This chain uses TRBV3-1 (or the pseudogene TRBV3-2) with TRBJ1-6; D remains unclear. Germline V gene lookup returns CDR1 LGHDT and CDR2 YNNKEL (reference sequence). This CDR3 contains 13 residues. With 4 bases removed from V and 6 bases from J, the gap between germline ends came to 7 bases. The CDR3 DNA reads TGTGCCAGCAGCCTCACACGTAATTCACCCCTCCACTTT. It yields the protein CASSLTRNSPLHF.

This chain links TRBV14 with TRBJ2-7; 8 bases align to TRBD2. CDR1 and CDR2 from the germline V gene are SGHDN and FVKESK. V was clipped by 6 bases and J by 7 bases; unmatched bases: 11. This CDR3 spans 14 amino acids. The CDR3 loop reads CASSHTSGATEQYF. The CDR3 nucleotides read TGTGCCAGCAGTCATACTAGCGGAGCTACAGAGCAGTACTTC. The variable domain in full, completed from reference TRBV14 and TRBJ2-7, reads EAGVTQFPSHSVIEKGQTVTLRCDPISGHDNLYWYRRVMGKEIKFLLHFVKESKQDESGMPNNRFLAERTGGTYSTLKVQPAELEDSGVYFCASSHTSGATEQYFGPGTRLTVT.

Concerning this clone: The same CDR3 also results from other DNA sequences found in this sample. The rearrangement uses TRBV12-3 or TRBV12-4 and TRBJ1-5, with D unclear. CDR3 length equals 13 residues. V shed 3 bases and J shed 4 bases, with 7 bases lying between them. The CDR3 sequence is CASSFGGNQPQHF. For the CDR3, the DNA is TGTGCCAGCAGTTTTGGAGGGAATCAGCCCCAGCATTTT.

The chain employs TRBV28 and TRBJ1-2; D uncertain. Trimming shortened V by 2 bases and J by 8 bases, and 15 bases separated the two germline ends. The V gene's germline CDR1 is MDHEN and CDR2 SYDVKM. The CDR3 loop spans 14 amino acids. The CDR3 coding sequence is TGTGCCAGCAGTTTAGCCCCCTCTTCTCTAGGCTACACCTTC. It is translated as CASSLAPSSLGYTF.

This clone was detected a few times. The chain combines TRBV14 with TRBJ2-3; the match to TRBD2 covers 9 bases. The junction had 17 bases not matched to a gene; V was cut back by 5 bases and J by 2 bases. CDR1 and CDR2 (germline): SGHDN, FVKESK. This CDR3 spans 19 amino acids. CDR3 protein: CASSSYLASGTSDTDTQYF. The CDR3 DNA follows: TGTGCCAGCAGCTCTTACCTAGCTAGCGGGACCTCAGACACAGATACGCAGTATTTT. The variable domain in full, with the rest retrieved from reference TRBV14 and TRBJ2-3, is EAGVTQFPSHSVIEKGQTVTLRCDPISGHDNLYWYRRVMGKEIKFLLHFVKESKQDESGMPNNRFLAERTGGTYSTLKVQPAELEDSGVYFCASSSYLASGTSDTDTQYFGPGTRLTVL.

The chain links TRBV4-3 to TRBJ1-6, with D possibly matching TRBD1 (6 bases). The CDR3 has 15 amino acids. CDR1 and CDR2 from the germline V gene are LGHNA and YSLEER. V was shortened by 0 bases and J by 6 bases, with 9 bases between the two germline ends. The CDR3 here is CASSQDGQTNSPLHF. The CDR3 DNA sequence: TGCGCCAGCAGCCAAGACGGACAGACTAATTCACCCCTCCACTTT.

V is TRBV29-1 and J is TRBJ1-2, with 10 bases identical to TRBD1. Germline assignment: CDR1 SQVTM and CDR2 ANQGSEA. V lost 6 bases, J lost 4 bases, and 8 bases stayed unmatched. This CDR3 comprises 14 residues. CDR3 coding DNA: TGCAGCGTCCCACCGGGACAGGGGTTCTATGGCTACACCTTC. Protein product: CSVPPGQGFYGYTF.

This CDR3 is CASSLYDAAMNTEAFF. CDR3 nucleotide sequence: TGTGCCAGCAGCTTATACGATGCGGCGATGAACACTGAAGCTTTCTTT. This chain links TRBV7-6 with TRBJ1-1; unclear D gene. Per germline, CDR1 SGHVS and CDR2 FNYEAQ. V gave up 2 bases and J gave up 0 bases, with 13 bases separating them. The CDR3 sequence is 16 residues long.

This clone came up once. This chain joins TRBV9 and TRBJ2-1, with 7 bases that match TRBD2. Per germline, CDR1 SGDLS and CDR2 YYNGEE. V was clipped by 2 bases and J by 3 bases; unmatched bases: 11. CDR3 length equals 17 residues. DNA for the CDR3: TGTGCCAGCAGCGTCGTCTTGCTGGCGGGAGACTACAATGAGCAGTTCTTC. It yields the protein CASSVVLLAGDYNEQFF. Full variable domain (rest looked up from reference TRBV9 and TRBJ2-1): DSGVTQTPKHLITATGQRVTLRCSPRSGDLSVYWYQQSLDQGLQFLIQYYNGEERAKGNILERFSAQQFPDLHSELNLSSLELGDSALYFCASSVVLLAGDYNEQFFGPGTRLTVL.

The rearrangement uses TRBV5-6 and TRBJ1-1; TRBD1 might be the D (6 bases). The CDR3 covers 15 residues. The germline V gene encodes CDR1 SGHDT and CDR2 YYEEEE. V lost 0 bases, J lost 7 bases, and 16 bases lay in between. CDR3 nucleotides: TGTGCCAGCAGCTTGGGTAGCTGGCAGGGGAGTGAAGCTTTCTTT. Amino acids: CASSLGSWQGSEAFF.

This clone turned up a few times. This chain uses TRBV11-2 with TRBJ1-2, with D hard to call. The CDR3 is made up of 15 amino acids. V lost 5 bases, J lost 8 bases, and 21 bases lay in between. Germline V gene data show CDR1 as SGHAT and CDR2 as FQNNGV. CDR3 loop: CASSPPRRAVQGYTF. The CDR3 DNA sequence: TGTGCCAGCAGCCCCCCCCGGCGGGCGGTACAAGGCTACACCTTC.

In this sample, this clone turned up once. The chain's CDR3 is CASSYTGPGATQYF. CDR3 coding DNA: TGTGCCAGCAGTTATACGGGACCGGGAGCGACCCAGTACTTC. The V gene is TRBV28, the J gene TRBJ2-5; D possibly corresponds to TRBD2 (6 bases). This CDR3 is 14 amino acids long. The V end was cut by 4 bases, the J end by 7 bases, with 16 bases between. Germline assignment: CDR1 MDHEN and CDR2 SYDVKM.

The chain is built from TRBV28 and TRBJ1-2; TRBD1 might be the D (5 bases). With 7 bases removed from V and 5 bases from J, the gap between germline ends came to 14 bases. Germline lookup yields CDR1 MDHEN and CDR2 SYDVKM. This CDR3 spans 13 amino acids. CDR3 sequence (DNA): TGTGCCAGCAAAGCAGGGATCGGGTATGGCTACACCTTC. Its translation: CASKAGIGYGYTF.

This chain uses TRBV19 with TRBJ1-2; TRBD1 is a possible D gene (6 bases). V was pared by 7 bases and J by 5 bases, with 17 bases between. Germline V lookup: CDR1 LNHDA, CDR2 SQIVND (reference sequence). CDR3 length: 14 residues. CDR3 bases: TGTGCCAGTACCTGGGGGGGGCCGATTTATGGCTACACCTTC. It translates to CASTWGGPIYGYTF. The whole variable domain, filled in from reference TRBV19 and TRBJ1-2, reads DGGITQSPKYLFRKEGQNVTLSCEQNLNHDAMYWYRQDPGQGLRLIYYSQIVNDFQKGDIAEGYSVSREKKESFPLTVTSAQKNPTAFYLCASTWGGPIYGYTFGSGTRLTVV.

This chain links TRBV19 with TRBJ2-2; 7 bases align to TRBD2. V lost 1 base and J lost 1; bases outside the gene matches: 3. The CDR3 has 16 residues. Germline V lookup: CDR1 LNHDA, CDR2 SQIVND (reference sequence). DNA of the CDR3: TGTGCCAGTAGTATAGTAGCGGGCCTGAACACCGGGGAGCTGTTTTTT. It translates to CASSIVAGLNTGELFF.

The chain combines TRBV9 with TRBJ2-7, with 7 bases fitting TRBD2. CDR1 and CDR2 (germline): SGDLS, YYNGEE. The CDR3 spans 15 residues. V gave up 4 bases and J gave up 1 base; unmatched junction bases: 8. DNA for the CDR3: TGTGCCAGCAGCCCGGGAGGAAGCGGGTCCTACGAGCAGTACTTC. It translates to CASSPGGSGSYEQYF.

Only a few counts were recorded for this clone. This chain uses TRBV4-2 with TRBJ2-2; maybe TRBD2 (5 bases). Trimming took off 0 bases at V and 1 base at J, with 6 bases between the two ends. In germline, CDR1 is LGHNA, CDR2 YNFKEQ. The CDR3 covers 15 residues. CDR3: CASSQEGRNTGELFF. CDR3 nucleotides: TGTGCCAGCAGCCAAGAAGGGAGGAACACCGGGGAGCTGTTTTTT.

The chain combines TRBV6-5 with TRBJ1-6; 9 bases map to TRBD1. Germline lookup yields CDR1 MNHEY and CDR2 SVGAGI. This CDR3 comprises 15 residues. The V gene end was trimmed by 6 bases and the J gene end by 7 bases; junction bases not matched to a gene: 7. The CDR3, as DNA: TGTGCCAGCAGCCTGTGGACAGGGGAAAATTCACCCCTCCACTTT. It translates to CASSLWTGENSPLHF.

The chain recombines TRBV18 with TRBJ2-5; 9 bases line up with TRBD2. Unmatched junction bases numbered 3, after V lost 1 base and J lost 3 bases. CDR3 length: 15 residues. Germline loops: CDR1 KGHSH, CDR2 LQKENI. The CDR3 DNA reads as TGTGCCAGCTCACCACTAGCGGGAGAGGAAGAGACCCAGTACTTC. Translated, it gives CASSPLAGEEETQYF.